This T cell receptor (beta chain) was obtained from a study of cytomegalovirus exposure and HLA in healthy donors. Findings of the study overall: Researchers catalogued roughly 150 TCR beta chains as cytomegalovirus-associated. Analysis was carried out at a later point, and it linked a missense DCLRE1C variant to TCR beta V- and J-gene trimming.

After removal of 7 bases from V and 5 bases from J, the junction contained 11 bases not matched to a gene. The CDR3 is 15 residues long. CDR1 is MNHNS, CDR2 SASEGT, per germline. Use of 60 Vbeta and 13 Jbeta primers characterized the PCR. TCRdb keeps only in-frame clones here, not all; method: immunoSEQ multiplex PCR. The repertoire includes approximately 94,000 clones, over 75% of them detected once, and 4% to 5.5% sits in the top ten. A note on this clone: Its antigen is unidentified.

This clonotype originated in a man aged 25 to 45 in good health and CMV-seropositive. Sequencing was carried out using PBMCs. The J gene is TRBJ2-5, the V gene TRBV6-1, with TRBD2 matching over 9 bases. The CDR3: CASNLWRGGRETQYF. Here the CDR3 DNA reads TGTGCCAGCAACCTTTGGCGGGGGGGTAGGGAGACCCAGTACTTC.